This entry lists 16 T cell receptor beta chains sequenced from one sample in a study of T cells in Graves' hyperthyroidism and ophthalmopathy. It was RNA transcripts that yielded the amplified TCR beta CDR3 regions. TCR CDR3 regions were first amplified by RT-PCR with HTBI primers. TCRdb re-called the multiplex PCR reads with MiXCR, one entry per CDR3 protein. The sample lists approximately 490,000 distinct CDR3 sequences, roughly 23% seen once, with 45% to 50% in the top ten. The sample taken for sequencing was blood. All receptors derive from a woman between 65 and 79 years old with Graves' ophthalmopathy.

This clonotype was counted only a few times. The chain combines TRBV6-1 with TRBJ1-2, with 7 bases lining up with TRBD1. Trimming took 6 bases from V and 4 from J; bases not matched to a gene: 5. The CDR3 loop spans 13 amino acids. Germline V gene data show CDR1 as MNHNS and CDR2 as SASEGT. CDR3 residues: CASRPTGLYGYTF. The CDR3 nucleotides read TGTGCCAGCAGACCGACAGGGCTCTATGGCTACACCTTC.

This clonotype appeared many times. The chain combines TRBV12-3 or TRBV12-4 with TRBJ1-5; unclear D gene. This CDR3 is built from 13 residues. Trimming stripped 4 bases from V and 3 bases from J, with 7 bases between. CDR3 loop: CASSYGTNQPQHF. DNA of the CDR3: TGTGCCAGCAGTTACGGCACCAATCAGCCCCAGCATTTT.

This clonotype was picked up a small number of times. V gene TRBV19 combines with J gene TRBJ1-5; no clear D. Trimming took off 7 bases at V and 4 bases at J, with 14 bases between the two ends. Germline CDR1 is LNHDA and CDR2 is SQIVND (reference sequence). This CDR3 is 14 amino acids long. CDR3 nucleotide sequence: TGTGCCAGTAACGACGGAGAGCTAAATCAGCCCCAGCATTTT. Translation gives CASNDGELNQPQHF.

This clonotype was seen more than once but under ten times. V is TRBV18 and J is TRBJ1-3, with D perhaps matching TRBD1 (5 bases). V was pared by 3 bases and J by 0 bases, with 9 bases between. Germline lookup yields CDR1 KGHSH and CDR2 LQKENI. The CDR3 is made up of 15 amino acids. The chain's CDR3 is CASSPGHSSGNTIYF. The CDR3 DNA reads TGTGCCAGCTCACCCGGACACAGCTCTGGAAACACCATATATTTT.

CDR3: CATSDGTGGPVSYNEQFF. The CDR3, as DNA: TGTGCCACCAGTGATGGGACAGGGGGCCCGGTCTCCTACAATGAGCAGTTCTTC. V usage is TRBV24-1 and J usage is TRBJ2-1, with TRBD1 matching 12 bases. V was pared by 3 bases and J by 0 bases, with 5 bases of the junction left unmatched. Germline V lookup: CDR1 KGHDR, CDR2 SFDVKD. The CDR3 is 18 amino acids.

This clonotype was observed at least ten times. The CDR3 here is CASRLTRGYEAFF. In nucleotides, the CDR3 is TGTGCCAGCAGGCTTACTCGAGGATATGAAGCTTTCTTT. The chain links TRBV7-8 to TRBJ1-1; D ambiguous. Trimming took off 6 bases at V and 7 bases at J, with 15 bases between the two ends. Germline V gene sequence: CDR1 SGHVS, CDR2 FQNEAQ. This CDR3 has 13 residues.

This clonotype was counted at least ten times. CDR3 residues: CASTLTSGDTDTQYF. The DNA of the CDR3 is TGTGCCAGCACCCTGACTAGCGGAGACACAGATACGCAGTATTTT. The chain uses TRBV11-3 and TRBJ2-3, with 9 bases lining up with TRBD2. This CDR3 spans 15 amino acids. V lost 7 bases to trimming and J lost 2 bases; unmatched junction nucleotides: 7. Germline V gives CDR1 SGHNT, CDR2 YENEEA.

The chain has TRBV7-9 and TRBJ2-3, with a possible D match to TRBD2 (6 bases). Germline V CDR1 and CDR2: SEHNR, FQNEAQ (reference sequence). The CDR3 totals 18 residues. The ends were cut back, 6 bases at V and 3 bases at J, with 25 bases in the middle. The CDR3 DNA reads as TGTGCCAGCAGTCTACCCCCCCCGAGGCGGGACGGGACAGATACGCAGTATTTT. As protein: CASSLPPPRRDGTDTQYF.

This rearrangement joins TRBV20-1 to TRBJ2-7; D gene ambiguous. V was trimmed by 2 bases and J by 5 bases, leaving 4 bases between them. CDR1 and CDR2 from the germline V gene are DFQATT and SNEGSKA (reference sequence). The CDR3 consists of 10 residues. The CDR3 DNA follows: TGCAGTGCTAGACGGGACGAGCAGTACTTC. It translates to CSARRDEQYF.

This clonotype showed up many times. The chain uses TRBV20-1 and TRBJ2-7; 9 bases agree with TRBD1. In germline, CDR1 is DFQATT, CDR2 SNEGSKA (reference sequence). The CDR3 sequence is 14 residues long. V lost 4 bases and J lost 4; bases outside the gene matches: 8. CDR3 sequence: CSAIPNRGRYEQYF. The DNA of the CDR3 is TGCAGTGCTATCCCCAACAGGGGGCGATACGAGCAGTACTTC.

V usage is TRBV7-3 and J usage is TRBJ2-2, with 8 bases aligning to TRBD1. The CDR3 is made up of 13 amino acids. Germline V gene data show CDR1 as SGHTA and CDR2 as FQGTGA. J was trimmed by 7 bases and V by 8 bases; bases with no gene match: 6. The CDR3 spells CASGQGGSGELFF. CDR3 sequence (DNA): TGTGCCAGCGGACAGGGAGGAAGCGGGGAGCTGTTTTTT.

The chain recombines TRBV27 with TRBJ2-1; maybe TRBD1 (6 bases). CDR3 length equals 13 residues. V gave up 2 bases and J gave up 5 bases, with 7 bases separating them. Germline values: CDR1 MNHEY, CDR2 SMNVEV (reference sequence). The chain's CDR3 is CASSLTGHNEQFF. In nucleotides, the CDR3 is TGTGCCAGCAGTTTAACAGGGCACAATGAGCAGTTCTTC.

The rearrangement uses TRBV7-6 and TRBJ2-5; 15 positions match TRBD2. Germline lookup yields CDR1 SGHVS and CDR2 FNYEAQ. Unmatched junction bases numbered 8, after V lost 6 bases and J lost 3 bases. CDR3 length: 17 residues. The DNA of the CDR3 is TGTGCCAGCAGACGGACTAGCGGGAGGGCCCGCAAAGAGACCCAGTACTTC. It translates to CASRRTSGRARKETQYF. The whole variable domain, remainder taken from reference TRBV7-6 and TRBJ2-5, is GAGVSQSPRYKVTKRGQDVALRCDPISGHVSLYWYRQALGQGPEFLTYFNYEAQQDKSGLPNDRFSAERPEGSISTLTIQRTEQRDSAMYRCASRRTSGRARKETQYFGPGTRLLVL.

V and J are TRBV4-1 and TRBJ2-2; D is uncertain. The germline V gene encodes CDR1 MGHRA and CDR2 YSYEKL. Trimming stripped 6 bases from V and 6 bases from J, with 11 bases between. The CDR3 spans 13 residues. The CDR3 is CASSLHGAGELFF. The CDR3 DNA is TGCGCCAGCAGTCTACATGGAGCCGGGGAGCTGTTTTTT.

On this clonotype: Relative to the germline gene, one junction end is altered; a read error may explain this. This chain connects TRBV7-9 to TRBJ2-1, with TRBD2 matching over 14 bases. The CDR3 contains 18 residues. The V gene's germline CDR1 is SEHNR and CDR2 FQNEAQ (reference sequence). The CDR3 sequence: CASSHAPGLAGEDHEQFF. The DNA of the CDR3 is TGCGCCAGCAGCCATGCTCCGGGACTAGCGGGAGAGGATCATGAGCAGTTCTTC.

This clonotype came up many times. The chain couples TRBV6-6 to TRBJ2-7; a possible D gene is TRBD1 (5 bases). CDR1 MNHNY and CDR2 SVGAGI come from the germline V gene (reference sequence). The length of the CDR3 is 15 residues. V was clipped by 0 bases and J by 1 base, with 10 bases between them. The CDR3 region has the DNA TGTGCCAGCAGTTACTCAGGGGCCACGTCCTACGAGCAGTACTTC. Protein sequence: CASSYSGATSYEQYF.